This note documents a single T cell receptor beta chain sequence. This record belongs to a study of blood T cell repertoires in COVID-19. Study-level background: Material from acute and convalescent COVID-19 was sourced from the United States, Italy and Spain. In each case, the material was cDNA or gDNA derived from T cells, B-cell-depleted T cells, or PBMCs.

The ends lost 8 bases at V and 8 bases at J; junction bases unmatched: 3. CDR1 is WSHSY and CDR2 is SAAADI in the germline V gene. The CDR3 is 11 amino acids. Per the original data handling: Reference gene primer amplification in the assay estimated nucleated cell counts. Clones were read by immunoSEQ multiplex PCR, and TCRdb kept only the in-frame ones, dropping some. V and J calls and clone size are those listed in that table; D and trimming were worked out from the DNA. The sample records some 70,000 clones, around 86% being singletons. The chain employs TRBV10-2 and TRBJ1-2; 9 nucleotides agree with TRBD1. The material sequenced was peripheral blood. The origin of this receptor is a man between 45 and 60 years old with active COVID-19. The CDR3, as DNA: TGCGCCAGCGACAGGGGGGACGGCTACACCTTC. Translating it yields CASDRGDGYTF.